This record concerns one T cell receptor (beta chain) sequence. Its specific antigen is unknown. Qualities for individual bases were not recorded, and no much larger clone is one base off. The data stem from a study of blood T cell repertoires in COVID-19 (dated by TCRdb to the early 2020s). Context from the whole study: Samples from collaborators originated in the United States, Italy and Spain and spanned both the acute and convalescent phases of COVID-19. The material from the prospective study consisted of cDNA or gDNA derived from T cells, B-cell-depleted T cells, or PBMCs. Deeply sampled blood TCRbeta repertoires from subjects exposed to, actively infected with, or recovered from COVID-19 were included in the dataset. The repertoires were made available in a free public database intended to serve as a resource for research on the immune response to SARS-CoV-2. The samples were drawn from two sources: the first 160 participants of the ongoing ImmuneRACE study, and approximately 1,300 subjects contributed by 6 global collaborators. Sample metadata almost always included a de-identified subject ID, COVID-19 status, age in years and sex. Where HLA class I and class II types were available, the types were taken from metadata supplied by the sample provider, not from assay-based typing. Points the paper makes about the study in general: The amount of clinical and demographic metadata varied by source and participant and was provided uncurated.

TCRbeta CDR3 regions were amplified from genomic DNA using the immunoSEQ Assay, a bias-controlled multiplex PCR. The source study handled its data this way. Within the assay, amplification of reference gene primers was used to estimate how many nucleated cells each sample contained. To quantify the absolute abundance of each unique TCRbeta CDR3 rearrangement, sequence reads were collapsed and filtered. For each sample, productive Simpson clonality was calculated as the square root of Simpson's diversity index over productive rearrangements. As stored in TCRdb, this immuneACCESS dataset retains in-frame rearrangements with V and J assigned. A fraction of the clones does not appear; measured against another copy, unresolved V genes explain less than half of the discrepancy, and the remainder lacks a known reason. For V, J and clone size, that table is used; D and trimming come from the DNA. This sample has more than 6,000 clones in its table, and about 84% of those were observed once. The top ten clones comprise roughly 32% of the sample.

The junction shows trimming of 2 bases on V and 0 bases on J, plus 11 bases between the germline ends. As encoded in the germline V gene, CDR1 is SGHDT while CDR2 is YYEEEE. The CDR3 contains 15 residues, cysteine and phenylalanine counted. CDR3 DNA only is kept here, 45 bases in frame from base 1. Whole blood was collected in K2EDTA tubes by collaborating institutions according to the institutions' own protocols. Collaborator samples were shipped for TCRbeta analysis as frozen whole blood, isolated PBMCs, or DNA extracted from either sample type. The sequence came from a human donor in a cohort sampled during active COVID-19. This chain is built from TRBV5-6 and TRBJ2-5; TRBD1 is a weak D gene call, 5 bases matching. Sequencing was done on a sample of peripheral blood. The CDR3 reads CASSLTPDNQETQYF. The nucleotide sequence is TGTGCCAGCAGCTTAACACCGGACAACCAAGAGACCCAGTACTTC. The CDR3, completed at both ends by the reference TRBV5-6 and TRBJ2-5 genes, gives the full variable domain DAGVTQSPTHLIKTRGQQVTLRCSPKSGHDTVSWYQQALGQGPQFIFQYYEEEERQRGNFPDRFSGHQFPNYSSELNVNALLLGDSALYLCASSLTPDNQETQYFGPGTRLLVL.